The entry below describes one TCR beta chain. Its antigen is still unknown. CDR3 length: 14 residues. CDR1 is DFQATT, CDR2 SNEGSKA, per germline (reference sequence). V was clipped by 1 base and J by 10 bases; unmatched bases: 8. This sample stems from a study of T cells in Graves' hyperthyroidism and ophthalmopathy. General study points: The model predicted ophthalmopathy a median roughly 6.5 months before onset.

Amplification of TCR beta CDR3 regions was performed using RNA transcripts as template. TCR CDR3 regions were first amplified by RT-PCR with HTBI primers. Using its own MiXCR run on the multiplex PCR reads, TCRdb lists one record per CDR3 protein. The data contain roughly 100,000 distinct CDR3 sequences, about 45% of them singletons. Stable Graves' hyperthyroidism meant no ophthalmopathy progression within 18 months. In making diagnoses, clinical symptoms, serum thyroxine and TRAb, thyroid ultrasound and orbital computed tomography were all used. More than 9.5 ml fresh peripheral blood yielded the PBMCs.

This sequence joins TRBV20-1 and TRBJ1-4; 8 bases fit TRBD1. Sequenced sample: blood. This clonotype was obtained from a man aged 40-55 years with Graves' hyperthyroidism. The CDR3 DNA sequence: TGCAGTGCTAGAGGCCAGGACAGGGAGGGAAAACTGTTTTTT. Its protein is CSARGQDREGKLFF.